This TCR beta chain emerged from a study of T-cell reconstitution after alpha-beta-depleted transplantation in children. The sample holds many counts of this clonotype. Molecular barcoding with unique molecular identifiers was used for the TCRbeta library. TCRdb ran MiXCR on the PCR reads and lists one entry per CDR3 protein. The top ten hold less than 5% of the sample, which has about 610,000 distinct CDR3 sequences, under 12% seen once. This CDR3 region has 18 residues. V shed 0 bases and J 4 bases; nucleotides not matched to a gene: 8. Germline values: CDR1 MNHEY, CDR2 SVGAGI. The chain is built from TRBV6-5 and TRBJ2-3, with 12 nucleotides matching TRBD2. The source of this sequence is a human donor who donated a stem cell graft to a child with acute myeloid leukemia. Sequenced material: PBMCs from the stem cell graft donor, taken from the stem cell graft. CDR3 sequence (DNA): TGTGCCAGCAGTTACTCGAAGGGACTAGCGGGCACACCAGATACGCAGTATTTT. It encodes CASSYSKGLAGTPDTQYF.